One and the same sample provided the 2 T cell receptor beta chains below, sequenced in a study of shared clonotypes between healthy human individuals. Only in-frame clones appear in the TCRdb table, and some are missing; sequencing was by immunoSEQ multiplex PCR. The table has about 2.3 million clones, 85% to 95% seen once; the top ten hold under 0.45%. The specimen was naive CD4+ T cells from PBMCs. The subset is: CD45RA+ positively selected. These receptor sequences come from a man in his late teens or twenties in good health. Some clones in this sample may be carry-over from other donors' samples.

This chain uses TRBV5-6 with TRBJ1-2; TRBD1 agrees at 7 bases. V shed 3 bases, J shed 4 bases, and the junction held 6 bases outside the gene matches. Looked up from germline, CDR1 is SGHDT and CDR2 is YYEEEE. The CDR3 runs to 14 residues. The CDR3 bases are TGTGCCAGCAGCTCGTTGGACAGGCCCTATGGCTACACCTTC. Its protein is CASSSLDRPYGYTF.

The chain employs TRBV28 and TRBJ2-6, with D unresolved. Germline CDR1 MDHEN, CDR2 SYDVKM. The CDR3 contains 17 residues. Trimming cost V 5 bases and J 0 bases, with 14 bases left between them. Written as DNA, the CDR3 is TGTGCCAGCAGTCCTTCGGGCTGGTCCTCTGGGGCCAACGTCCTGACTTTC. It translates to CASSPSGWSSGANVLTF.